The 2 T cell receptor beta chains in this list originate from one sample, sequenced in a study of blood T cell repertoires in COVID-19. Assay used: immunoSEQ multiplex PCR; TCRdb lists only in-frame clones, some missing. Here the sample spans roughly 290,000 clones, approximately 88% being singletons. The sample consisted of PBMCs or T cells enriched from blood (not recorded which). These receptors originate from a woman in her forties who had recovered from COVID-19.

J is TRBJ2-7 and V is TRBV25-1; D is possibly TRBD2 (6 bases). The CDR3 is 17 amino acids. V gave up 6 bases and J gave up 1 base, with 22 bases separating them. In germline, CDR1 is MGHDK, CDR2 SYGVNS. CDR3 DNA sequence: TGTGCCAGCAGCCCTCCTGTCCTGGGCGGGGATTCCTACGAGCAGTACTTC. This codes for CASSPPVLGGDSYEQYF.

This clone is a singleton in its sample. The gene calls are TRBV6-5 and TRBJ1-2; no clear D gene. Trimming removed 0 bases at V and 5 bases at J, with 13 bases between. The CDR3 is 15 amino acids. CDR1 MNHEY and CDR2 SVGAGI come from the germline V gene. CDR3 coding DNA: TGTGCCAGCAGTTACTCGGGGAGGAGGGTTTATGGCTACACCTTC. This encodes CASSYSGRRVYGYTF.